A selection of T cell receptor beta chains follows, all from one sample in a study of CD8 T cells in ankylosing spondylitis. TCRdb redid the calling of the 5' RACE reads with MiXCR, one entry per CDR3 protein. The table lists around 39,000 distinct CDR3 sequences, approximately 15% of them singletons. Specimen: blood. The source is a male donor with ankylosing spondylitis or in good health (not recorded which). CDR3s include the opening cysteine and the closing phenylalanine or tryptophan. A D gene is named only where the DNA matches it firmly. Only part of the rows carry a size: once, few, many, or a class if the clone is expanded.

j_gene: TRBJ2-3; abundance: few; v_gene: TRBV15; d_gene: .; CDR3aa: CATSRVLDTQYF; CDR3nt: TGTGCCACCAGCAGAGTTCTAGATACGCAGTATTTT
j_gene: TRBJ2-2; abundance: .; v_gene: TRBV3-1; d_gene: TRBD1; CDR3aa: CASTPGTANTGELFF; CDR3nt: TGTGCCAGCACTCCCGGGACAGCCAACACCGGGGAGCTGTTTTTT
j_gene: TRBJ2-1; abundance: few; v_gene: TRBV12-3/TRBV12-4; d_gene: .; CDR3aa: CASSPGTSYNEQFF; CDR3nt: TGTGCCAGCAGTCCCGGGACGAGCTACAATGAGCAGTTCTTC
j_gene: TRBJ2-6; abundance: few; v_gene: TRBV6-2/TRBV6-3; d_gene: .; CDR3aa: CASSYSLAAPAGANVLTF; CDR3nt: TGTGCCAGCAGTTACTCTCTTGCTGCCCCGGCTGGGGCCAACGTCCTGACTTTC
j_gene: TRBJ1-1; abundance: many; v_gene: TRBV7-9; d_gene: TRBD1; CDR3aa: CASSARGTGERTEAFF; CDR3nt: TGTGCCAGCAGCGCCCGCGGGACAGGGGAAAGAACTGAAGCTTTCTTT
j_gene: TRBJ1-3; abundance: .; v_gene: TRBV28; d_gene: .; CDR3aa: CASSSPILVSGNTIYF; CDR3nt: TGTGCCAGCAGTTCCCCAATACTGGTCTCTGGAAACACCATATATTTT
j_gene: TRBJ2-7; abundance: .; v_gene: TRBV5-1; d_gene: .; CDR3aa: CASSLSGRTSYEQYF; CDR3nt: TGCGCCAGCAGCTTGTCGGGAAGGACTTCCTACGAGCAGTACTTC
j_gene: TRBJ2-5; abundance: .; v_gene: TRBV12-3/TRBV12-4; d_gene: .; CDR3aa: CASSFIQPGGIGAQYF; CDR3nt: TGTGCCAGCAGTTTTATTCAGCCGGGCGGGATCGGGGCCCAGTACTTC
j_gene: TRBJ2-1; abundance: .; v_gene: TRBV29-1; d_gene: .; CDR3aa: CSVEAAGSSYNEQFF; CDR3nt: TGCAGCGTTGAAGCTGCCGGGTCCTCCTACAATGAGCAGTTCTTC
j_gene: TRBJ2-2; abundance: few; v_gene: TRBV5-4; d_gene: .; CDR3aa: CASSLGSDTGELFF; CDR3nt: TGTGCCAGCAGCCTCGGATCCGACACCGGGGAGCTGTTTTTT
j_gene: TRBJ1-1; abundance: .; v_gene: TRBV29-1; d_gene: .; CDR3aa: CSVDAQGDTEAFF; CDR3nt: TGCAGCGTTGACGCCCAGGGTGATACTGAAGCTTTCTTT
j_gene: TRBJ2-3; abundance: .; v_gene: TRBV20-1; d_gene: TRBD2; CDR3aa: CSARDPWTSDNTDTQYF; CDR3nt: TGCAGTGCTAGAGACCCCTGGACTAGCGACAACACAGATACGCAGTATTTT
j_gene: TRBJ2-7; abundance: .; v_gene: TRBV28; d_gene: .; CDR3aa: CASSPAPYEQYF; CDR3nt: TGTGCCAGCAGCCCTGCTCCCTACGAGCAGTACTTC
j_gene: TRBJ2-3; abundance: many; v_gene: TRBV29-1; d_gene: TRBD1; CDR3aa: CSVDRDGTQYF; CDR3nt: TGCAGCGTGGACAGGGACGGGACGCAGTATTTT
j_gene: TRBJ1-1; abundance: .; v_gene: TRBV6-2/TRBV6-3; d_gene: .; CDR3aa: CASSYRGDTEAFF; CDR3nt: TGTGCCAGCAGTTACAGGGGGGACACTGAAGCTTTCTTT
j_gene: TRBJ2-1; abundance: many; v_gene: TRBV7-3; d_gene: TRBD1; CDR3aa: CASSPGQGNEQFF; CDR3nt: TGTGCCAGCAGCCCAGGACAGGGCAATGAGCAGTTCTTC
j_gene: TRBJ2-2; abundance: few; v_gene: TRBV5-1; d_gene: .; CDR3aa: CASSFRSTANTGELFF; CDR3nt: TGCGCCAGCAGCTTCAGGAGTACTGCGAACACCGGGGAGCTGTTTTTT
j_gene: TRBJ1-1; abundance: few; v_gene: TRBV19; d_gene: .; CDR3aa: CASSIIGTEAFF; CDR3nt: TGTGCCAGTAGTATAATAGGGACAGAAGCTTTCTTT
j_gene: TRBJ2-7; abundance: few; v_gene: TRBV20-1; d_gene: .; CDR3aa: CSASGQGYEQYF; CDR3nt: TGCAGTGCTAGTGGTCAGGGCTACGAGCAGTACTTC
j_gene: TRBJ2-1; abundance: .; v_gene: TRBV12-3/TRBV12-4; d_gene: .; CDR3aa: CASSAPSSRGEQFF; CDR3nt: TGTGCCAGCAGTGCCCCTAGTTCCCGGGGTGAGCAGTTCTTC
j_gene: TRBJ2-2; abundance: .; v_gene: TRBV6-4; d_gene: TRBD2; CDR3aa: CASSREATGELFF; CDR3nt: TGTGCCAGCAGCCGGGAGGCCACCGGGGAGCTGTTTTTT
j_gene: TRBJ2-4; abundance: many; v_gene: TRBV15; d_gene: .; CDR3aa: CATSRDGQGGRSIQYF; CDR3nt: TGTGCCACCAGCAGAGATGGGCAGGGGGGGAGAAGCATTCAGTACTTC